Listed here are 13 T cell receptor beta chains from one sample, sequenced in a study of blood T cell repertoires in COVID-19. Only in-frame clones appear in the TCRdb table, and some are missing; sequencing was by immunoSEQ multiplex PCR. The sample holds around 42,000 clones, about 86% seen once. The specimen was peripheral blood. Source of these receptors: a man in his 70s with acute or convalescent COVID-19.

The rearrangement joins TRBV19 to TRBJ2-7, with D tentatively TRBD2 (6 bases). CDR3 size: 14 residues. V lost 5 bases and J 4 bases, leaving 15 bases between the germline ends. Germline CDR1 LNHDA, CDR2 SQIVND (reference sequence). CDR3 in amino acids: CASSPTGTSYEQYF. CDR3 nucleotides: TGTGCCAGTAGTCCCACCGGGACTTCTTACGAGCAGTACTTC.

This clone was seen once. The chain carries TRBV28 and TRBJ1-2, with 10 bases identical to TRBD1. Germline-derived CDR1 and CDR2 are MDHEN and SYDVKM. There are 15 residues in the CDR3. V lost 5 bases and J lost 5; bases outside the gene matches: 8. The CDR3 loop reads CASSPPVGQGYGYTF. The CDR3 bases are TGTGCCAGCAGTCCCCCCGTGGGACAGGGGTATGGCTACACCTTC.

The chain combines TRBV19 with TRBJ1-5; D is uncertain. Germline CDR1 reads LNHDA; CDR2 reads SQIVND (reference sequence). The CDR3 extends over 15 amino acids. V was shortened by 0 bases and J by 0 bases, with 6 bases between the two germline ends. CDR3 amino acids: CASSIDQYSNQPQHF. The CDR3 nucleotides read TGTGCCAGTAGTATAGATCAGTATAGCAATCAGCCCCAGCATTTT.

This clone has just one count. The chain employs TRBV28 and TRBJ1-2; no clear D gene. This CDR3 region has 14 residues. CDR1 MDHEN and CDR2 SYDVKM come from the germline V gene. Trimming cost V 2 bases and J 6 bases, with 13 bases left between them. The CDR3, as DNA: TGTGCCAGCAGTTTAAACCCCAGAGGAAATGGCTACACCTTC. Amino acids: CASSLNPRGNGYTF.

The chain joins TRBV7-3 to TRBJ2-2; the match to TRBD2 covers 8 bases. The CDR3 length is 20 residues. In germline, CDR1 is SGHTA, CDR2 FQGTGA. J lost 6 bases, V lost 2 bases, and 20 bases had no gene match. CDR3 bases: TGTGCCAGCAGCTTAGACGACGGGACCCACGAGCGGGAGCAGCCCGGGGAGCTGTTTTTT. Translation: CASSLDDGTHEREQPGELFF.

The chain recombines TRBV27 with TRBJ1-1; D remains ambiguous. Germline CDR1 is MNHEY and CDR2 is SMNVEV (reference sequence). V shed 4 bases and J shed 5 bases, with 17 bases lying between them. The length of the CDR3 is 15 residues. The CDR3 DNA sequence: TGTGCCAGCAGTTCATTAAGCCCCCCGTGGACTGAAGCTTTCTTT. This codes for CASSSLSPPWTEAFF.

V and J are TRBV5-1 and TRBJ1-5; TRBD1 might be the D (5 bases). CDR1 SGHRS and CDR2 YFSETQ come from the germline V gene. Trimming removed 4 bases at V and 5 bases at J, with 10 bases between. The CDR3 is made up of 13 amino acids. CDR3: CASSPGGDQPQHF. In nucleotides, the CDR3 is TGCGCCAGCAGCCCCGGGGGGGATCAGCCCCAGCATTTT.

The chain employs TRBV19 and TRBJ1-2, with TRBD1 matching 7 bases. In germline, CDR1 is LNHDA, CDR2 SQIVND (reference sequence). Trimming took 3 bases from V and 0 from J; bases not matched to a gene: 4. The length of the CDR3 is 15 residues. CDR3: CASSIGTEANYGYTF. The CDR3 DNA is TGTGCCAGTAGTATCGGGACAGAAGCTAACTATGGCTACACCTTC.

CDR3 in amino acids: CASSPNVLTGANEKLFF. The CDR3, as DNA: TGTGCCAGCTCACCCAACGTACTGACAGGGGCTAATGAAAAACTGTTTTTT. This chain uses TRBV18 with TRBJ1-4; TRBD1 aligns across 8 bases. The germline gives CDR1 KGHSH, CDR2 LQKENI. The CDR3 length is 17 residues. Trimming cost V 3 bases and J 3 bases; bases outside gene matches: 9.

The chain uses TRBV5-4 and TRBJ2-3; D gene unclear. The germline V gene encodes CDR1 SGHNT and CDR2 YYREEE (reference sequence). Deletions cut 4 bases from V and 2 bases from J, with 14 bases between. This CDR3 spans 15 amino acids. CDR3 sequence reads: CASSIPSRPTDTQYF. CDR3 bases: TGTGCCAGCAGCATCCCTTCGAGGCCCACAGATACGCAGTATTTT.

The chain is built from TRBV6-2 or TRBV6-3 and TRBJ1-2, with unresolved D. Germline V CDR1 and CDR2: MNHEY, SVGEGT. V was pared by 2 bases and J by 1 base, with 14 bases between. The CDR3 length is 16 residues. This chain's CDR3 is CASSYPRGGYNYGYTF. The CDR3 nucleotides are TGTGCCAGCAGTTACCCTCGTGGCGGTTATAACTATGGCTACACCTTC.

CDR3 region: CASSGEQGSTGELFF. CDR3 DNA: TGTGCCAGTAGTGGGGAACAGGGTAGCACCGGGGAGCTGTTTTTT. This chain links TRBV19 with TRBJ2-2; weak D call: TRBD1 (6 bases). Germline V gene lookup returns CDR1 LNHDA and CDR2 SQIVND (reference sequence). V dropped 5 bases and J dropped 4 bases, with 14 bases sitting between them. The CDR3 is 15 amino acids.

J is TRBJ1-3 and V is TRBV5-1; 7 nucleotides match TRBD1. The CDR3 sequence is 15 residues long. Germline V gene sequence: CDR1 SGHRS, CDR2 YFSETQ. V dropped 6 bases and J dropped 0; count of bases not matched to a gene: 6. The CDR3 region has the DNA TGCGCCAGCACGGAAGGGGGCAGCTCTGGAAACACCATATATTTT. Its protein product is CASTEGGSSGNTIYF.